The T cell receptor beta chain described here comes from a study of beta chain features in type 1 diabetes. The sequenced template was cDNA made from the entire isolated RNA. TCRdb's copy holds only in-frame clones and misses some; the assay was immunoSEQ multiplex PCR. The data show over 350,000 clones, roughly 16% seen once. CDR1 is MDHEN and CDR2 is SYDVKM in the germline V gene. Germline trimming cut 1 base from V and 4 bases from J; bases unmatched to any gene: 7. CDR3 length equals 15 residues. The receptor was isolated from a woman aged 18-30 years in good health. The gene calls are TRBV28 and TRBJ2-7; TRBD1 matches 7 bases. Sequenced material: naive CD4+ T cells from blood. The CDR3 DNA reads TGTGCCAGCAGTTTATCCGCGACAGGGATGTACGAGCAGTACTTC. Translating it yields CASSLSATGMYEQYF.